This TCR beta chain was obtained from a study of CD8+CD57+ T cells in acquired aplastic anemia. Whole-study context: Around 3.2 ug was the average amount of DNA from sorted CD4+ and CD8+ cells. An average of approximately 11 million reads for CD4+ cells was obtained from healthy donors. Notes on the study in general: There were over 25 CD8+ CDR3 sequences that occurred in both patients and controls. Patient and control CD8+ Simpson's diversity was not significantly different.

The CDR3 runs 14 residues. Germline V lookup: CDR1 SGHTA, CDR2 FQGNSA. V lost 3 bases and J lost 4; bases outside the gene matches: 3. In the case of this clonotype: Its antigen is not known.

Genomic DNA provided the template from which TCR beta VDJ and CDR3 profiles were obtained. TCRdb processed the reads anew with MiXCR; each CDR3 protein has one entry. The sample consists of about 420,000 distinct CDR3 sequences, roughly 64% of them appearing once. This receptor was taken from a human donor in good health, serving as a control. The V call is TRBV7-2, the J call TRBJ1-1, with 9 bases fitting TRBD1. Source material: sorted CD4+, CD8+, or CD8+CD57+ T cells (not recorded which) from PBMCs. DNA of the CDR3: TGTGCCAGCAGCTTTGGACAGGGGCTCACTGAAGCTTTCTTT. The encoded protein is CASSFGQGLTEAFF.